These 26 T cell receptor beta chains originate from one sample sequenced in a study of regulatory T cells in long-lasting Graves disease. The time point is: persistent/refractory GD, antithyroid drugs over 5 years with positive TRAb. RNA extracted from PBMCs served as the sequencing template. Arm-PCR with iRepertoire HTBI primers amplified the CDR3 regions for these TCR beta libraries. TCRdb re-called the multiplex PCR reads through MiXCR, storing one row per CDR3 protein. The repertoire consists of approximately 690,000 distinct CDR3 sequences, with about 32% occurring once and the leading ten covering 35% to 55%. The sample here was peripheral blood mononuclear cells (PBMCs), taken when the disease was refractory, from a patient treated with antithyroid drugs. Receptors originate from a female donor with Graves disease.

The chain is built from TRBV7-9 and TRBJ2-7, with D hard to call. V dropped 4 bases and J dropped 7 bases, with 14 bases sitting between them. CDR1 and CDR2 from the germline V gene are SEHNR and FQNEAQ (reference sequence). The CDR3 is 13 amino acids. The CDR3 here is CASSSTPPREQYF. The CDR3 nucleotides read TGTGCCAGCAGCTCTACGCCACCCAGGGAGCAGTACTTC.

This clonotype has just a few counts. This chain connects TRBV29-1 to TRBJ1-2, with TRBD1 identical over 10 bases. The V segment lost 4 bases and the J segment 6 bases; nucleotides outside the gene matches: 2. The germline V gene has CDR1 SQVTM and CDR2 ANQGSEA. The CDR3 totals 12 residues. The CDR3 is CSVGQGANGYTF. In DNA form, the CDR3 reads TGCAGCGTTGGACAGGGGGCGAATGGCTACACCTTC.

As concerns this clonotype: The junction departs from the called germline gene at one end, perhaps through a read error. This rearrangement joins TRBV20-1 to TRBJ2-7; TRBD1 agrees at 7 bases. Germline V gives CDR1 DFQATT, CDR2 SNEGSKA (reference sequence). The CDR3 totals 14 residues. In DNA form, the CDR3 reads TGCGGTGCTAGAGATCGGGACAGTACCTACGAGCAGTACTTC. It is translated as CGARDRDSTYEQYF.

V gene TRBV20-1 combines with J gene TRBJ2-7; 7 bases map to TRBD2. The CDR3 covers 15 residues. J gave up 4 bases and V 3 bases, and 12 bases lay outside the gene matches. Germline V gives CDR1 DFQATT, CDR2 SNEGSKA (reference sequence). CDR3 nucleotides: TGCAGTGCTAGGGCGACTAGCTGGGAGAATTACGAGCAGTACTTC. Translated, it gives CSARATSWENYEQYF.

In its sample, this clonotype was seen many times. The chain combines TRBV27 with TRBJ1-2; 9 bases are shared with TRBD1. The CDR3 has 13 amino acids. Germline values: CDR1 MNHEY, CDR2 SMNVEV (reference sequence). Trimming took 3 bases from V and 7 from J; bases not matched to a gene: 3. CDR3: CASSLYRGLGYTF. The CDR3 DNA sequence: TGTGCCAGCAGTTTGTACAGGGGGCTTGGCTACACCTTC.

Concerning this clonotype itself: A read error may explain this, as a much larger clone is one base away. The CDR3 does not end in the conserved phenylalanine or tryptophan, so this is likely a read error. The gene calls are TRBV28 and TRBJ1-2, with 7 bases fitting TRBD1. Germline V gene sequence: CDR1 MDHEN, CDR2 SYDVKM. After removal of 1 base from V and 7 bases from J, the junction contained 6 bases not matched to a gene. The CDR3 contains 14 residues. This CDR3 is CASSLSIRGFGYTL. The CDR3 nucleotides read TGTGCCAGCAGTTTATCAATCAGGGGGTTTGGCTACACCCTC.

The chain joins TRBV15 to TRBJ1-1; TRBD1 agrees at 7 bases. Germline CDR1 is LNHNV and CDR2 is YYDKDF (reference sequence). This CDR3 region has 13 residues. V was clipped by 3 bases and J by 4 bases; unmatched bases: 2. CDR3 protein: CATSRDRFTEAFF. CDR3 coding DNA: TGTGCCACCAGCAGGGACAGGTTCACTGAAGCTTTCTTT.

V usage is TRBV19 and J usage is TRBJ2-7; D remains unclear. From germline, CDR1 is LNHDA and CDR2 SQIVND (reference sequence). The CDR3 extends over 15 amino acids. Trimming pared 10 bases from V and 0 bases from J, leaving 19 bases between. The chain's CDR3 is CATHPDGLSSYEQYF. The CDR3 DNA reads TGTGCCACCCACCCGGACGGATTAAGCTCCTACGAGCAGTACTTC.

Many counts were recorded for this clonotype. CDR3 protein: CSAQTGNDQPQHF. DNA of the CDR3: TGCAGTGCTCAAACAGGGAATGATCAGCCCCAGCATTTT. This chain joins TRBV20-1 and TRBJ1-5, with D possibly being TRBD1 (6 bases). Per germline, CDR1 DFQATT and CDR2 SNEGSKA (reference sequence). The CDR3 covers 13 residues. Trimming left V 5 bases short and J 5 bases short, with 13 bases between.

This clonotype was detected many times. The chain combines TRBV12-3 or TRBV12-4 with TRBJ1-1; no reliable D call. CDR3 length: 13 residues. V lost 0 bases and J lost 6, with 8 bases in between. CDR3 amino acids: CASSLALGAEAFF. The CDR3 DNA is TGTGCCAGCAGTTTAGCGCTTGGGGCTGAAGCTTTCTTT.

This sequence joins TRBV20-1 and TRBJ2-2, with TRBD2 matching 7 bases. The V and J ends lost 6 bases and 5 bases, in that order; junction bases with no gene match: 15. Germline V gene lookup returns CDR1 DFQATT and CDR2 SNEGSKA (reference sequence). The CDR3 is 16 amino acids. The CDR3 coding sequence is TGCAGTGCCCTCCCTCTAGCGGCCTTTTTTACCGGGGAGCTGTTTTTT. Its translation is CSALPLAAFFTGELFF.

The gene calls are TRBV20-1 and TRBJ2-1, with D hard to call. The CDR3 is made up of 13 amino acids. CDR1 and CDR2 from the germline V gene are DFQATT and SNEGSKA (reference sequence). V shed 1 base and J shed 4 bases, with 8 bases lying between them. CDR3 region: CSARADKYNEQFF. The CDR3 DNA reads as TGCAGTGCTAGAGCAGACAAATACAATGAGCAGTTCTTC.

The genes are TRBV12-3 or TRBV12-4 and TRBJ1-4, with TRBD1 identical over 8 bases. The CDR3 consists of 14 residues. Germline trimming cut 7 bases from V and 8 bases from J; bases unmatched to any gene: 9. DNA for the CDR3: TGTGCCAGCAATCGAGGACAGGGCGACGAAAAACTGTTTTTT. Its translation: CASNRGQGDEKLFF.

This clonotype has ten or more counts. V is TRBV3-1 and J is TRBJ1-2, with 11 bases aligning to TRBD1. Germline assignment: CDR1 LGHDT and CDR2 YNNKEL (reference sequence). CDR3 length: 15 residues. J was trimmed by 7 bases and V by 3 bases; bases with no gene match: 7. The chain's CDR3 is CASSHPRTGGFGYTF. The CDR3 DNA follows: TGTGCCAGCAGCCACCCTAGGACAGGGGGCTTTGGCTACACCTTC.

In its sample, this clonotype was seen a few times. The rearrangement joins TRBV19 to TRBJ1-5; 11 positions match TRBD1. V trimming: 1 base; J trimming: 5 bases; junction bases outside the gene matches: 4. This CDR3 comprises 16 residues. Germline CDR1 and CDR2: LNHDA and SQIVND (reference sequence). CDR3 amino acids: CASSIAAGQGDQPQHF. The CDR3, as DNA: TGTGCCAGTAGTATAGCCGCGGGACAGGGGGATCAGCCCCAGCATTTT.

This clonotype was observed a handful of times. This chain links TRBV5-6 with TRBJ2-7; D unresolved. The CDR3 covers 14 residues. Germline CDR1 reads SGHDT; CDR2 reads YYEEEE. V shed 1 base and J shed 4 bases, with 12 bases lying between them. In DNA form, the CDR3 reads TGTGCCAGCAGCTTGTGGGGTAAAGGGTACGAGCAGTACTTC. It codes for CASSLWGKGYEQYF.

This clonotype appeared a few times. V is TRBV4-2 and J is TRBJ1-5; D is perhaps TRBD1 (5 bases). The CDR3 sequence is 18 residues long. The germline V and J ends were trimmed by 1 base and 7 bases, with 23 bases remaining between them. Germline CDR1 is LGHNA and CDR2 is YNFKEQ. CDR3 protein: CASSQGRDATVREQPQHF. The CDR3 DNA reads as TGTGCCAGCAGCCAAGGGAGGGACGCAACCGTTCGGGAACAGCCCCAGCATTTT.

The J gene is TRBJ1-2, the V gene TRBV30, with 8 bases matching TRBD1. V lost 3 bases to trimming and J lost 4 bases; unmatched junction nucleotides: 4. Germline loops: CDR1 GTSNPN, CDR2 SVGIG (reference sequence). The CDR3 contains 13 residues. CDR3 coding DNA: TGTGCCTGGAGAGGACAGGGAACCTATGGCTACACCTTC. Amino acid sequence: CAWRGQGTYGYTF.

This clonotype appeared many times. The chain couples TRBV28 to TRBJ1-6, with D hard to call. The V and J ends lost 3 bases and 10 bases respectively, with 10 bases between them. This CDR3 has 13 amino acids. Per germline, CDR1 MDHEN and CDR2 SYDVKM. The CDR3 loop is CASSFRGNSPLHF. The CDR3 DNA sequence: TGTGCCAGCAGTTTTCGAGGGAACTCACCCCTCCACTTT.

Comments on this clonotype: This may be a read error: a much more frequent sequence differs by one nucleotide. The chain joins TRBV12-3 or TRBV12-4 to TRBJ1-5; weak D call: TRBD1 (5 bases). The CDR3 is 15 amino acids. In DNA form, the CDR3 reads TGTGCCTGCAGTTTGTGGCAGGGCGGTAATCAGCCCCAGCATTTT. Its protein is CACSLWQGGNQPQHF.

This clonotype has more than one count but fewer than ten. The V call is TRBV10-3, the J call TRBJ1-1, with D possibly TRBD1 on 5 matching bases. Trimming took 3 bases from V and 6 from J, leaving 17 bases between them. The CDR3 length is 15 residues. In germline, CDR1 is ENHRY, CDR2 SYGVKD. The chain's CDR3 is CAISDHQPMGAEAFF. The DNA of the CDR3 is TGTGCCATCAGTGACCACCAGCCCATGGGGGCTGAAGCTTTCTTT.

This clonotype was seen only a few times. The V gene is TRBV6-2 or TRBV6-3, the J gene TRBJ1-3, with a weak D call TRBD1 (6 bases). V lost 5 bases and J lost 0, with 17 bases in between. The CDR3 covers 17 residues. Germline assignment: CDR1 MNHEY and CDR2 SVGEGT. The CDR3 DNA is TGTGCCAGCAGTCGCGGGGGGGGGGCCCGCTCTGGAAACACCATATATTTT. Its translation: CASSRGGGARSGNTIYF.

This clonotype has only a few counts. This rearrangement joins TRBV29-1 to TRBJ1-1; the D gene is possibly TRBD1 (5 bases). The CDR3 extends over 13 amino acids. Trimming left V 5 bases short and J 1 base short, with 11 bases between. Per germline, CDR1 SQVTM and CDR2 ANQGSEA. The CDR3 protein is CSVMGGTNTEAFF. The CDR3 nucleotides read TGCAGCGTTATGGGGGGGACGAACACTGAAGCTTTCTTT.

The sample holds many counts of this clonotype. The CDR3 loop reads CASSAMGQSMNTEAFF. The CDR3 DNA reads as TGTGCCAGCAGTGCGATGGGACAGAGCATGAACACTGAAGCTTTCTTT. The V call is TRBV2, the J call TRBJ1-1; 7 positions match TRBD1. There are 16 residues in the CDR3. The junction had 8 bases not matched to a gene; V was cut back by 4 bases and J by 0 bases. In germline, CDR1 is SNHLY, CDR2 FYNNEI.

The V call is TRBV27, the J call TRBJ1-5, with 8 bases aligning to TRBD1. The germline CDR1 and CDR2 sequences are MNHEY and SMNVEV (reference sequence). V lost 5 bases, J lost 4 bases, and 10 bases stayed unmatched. The CDR3 contains 16 residues. The CDR3 DNA reads as TGTGCCAGCAGTGCTTACCCGGACAGGGTGAATCAGCCCCAGCATTTT. Encoded protein: CASSAYPDRVNQPQHF.

Regarding this clonotype: One end of the junction varies from germline; a read error may be responsible. The chain combines TRBV28 with TRBJ2-7; tentatively, D is TRBD1 (6 bases). In germline, CDR1 is MDHEN, CDR2 SYDVKM. There are 14 residues in the CDR3. The CDR3 protein is CASSFSTLQGAPSF. CDR3 DNA: TGTGCCAGCAGTTTTTCCACGTTACAGGGAGCGCCATCCTTC.